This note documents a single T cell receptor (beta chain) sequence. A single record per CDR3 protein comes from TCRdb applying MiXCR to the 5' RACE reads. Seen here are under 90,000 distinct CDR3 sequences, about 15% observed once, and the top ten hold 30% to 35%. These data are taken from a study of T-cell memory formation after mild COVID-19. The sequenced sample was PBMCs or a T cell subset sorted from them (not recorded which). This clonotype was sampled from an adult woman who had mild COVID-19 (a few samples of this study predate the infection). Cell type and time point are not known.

In DNA, the CDR3 is TGTGCCAGCAGTGAAGCAGAGCAGGACTACACTGAAGCTTTCTTT. Translating gives CASSEAEQDYTEAFF. The chain has TRBV2 and TRBJ1-1, with D unclear. The CDR3 runs to 15 residues. V lost 0 bases to trimming and J lost 3 bases, with 11 bases between them. Germline V gives CDR1 SNHLY, CDR2 FYNNEI.